The T cell receptor beta chain under discussion was sequenced for a study of control samples from healthy donors and cancer patients. This table comes from immunoSEQ multiplex PCR, and its TCRdb copy is limited to in-frame clones, with some not included. The sample carries some 70,000 clones, 83% recorded once. Trimming at V came to 4 bases and at J to 4 bases, leaving 15 bases not matched to a gene. Germline CDR1 is LGHNT and CDR2 is FRNRAP. The CDR3 sequence is 18 residues long. The sequence was obtained from a man aged 60 to 69 in good health. The genes are TRBV12-5 and TRBJ2-7, with 11 nucleotides matching TRBD1. Sequenced sample: blood. The CDR3, as DNA: TGTGCTAGTGGTTCTGAAGACAAGGACAGGGGGCGCCGTTACGAGCAGTACTTC. It specifies CASGSEDKDRGRRYEQYF. Together with reference TRBV12-5 and TRBJ2-7, the CDR3 gives the full variable domain: DARVTQTPRHKVTEMGQEVTMRCQPILGHNTVFWYRQTMMQGLELLAYFRNRAPLDDSGMPKDRFSAEMPDATLATLKIQPSEPRDSAVYFCASGSEDKDRGRRYEQYFGPGTRLTVT.